This T cell receptor (beta chain) was recorded in a study of beta chain features in type 1 diabetes. The study, taken as a whole, reports: Among all four CD4+ subsets, Type 1 diabetes patients had TCRB CDR3s that were moderately but significantly shorter. Patients with type 1 diabetes carried fewer insertions and had more deletions at their VDJ junctions.

As for this clone: The antigen is not known.

The whole isolated RNA underwent reverse transcription, so sequencing captured expressed TCRB transcripts. Clones were sequenced by immunoSEQ multiplex PCR, and TCRdb holds only the in-frame ones, with some missing. Of roughly 240,000 clones in the sample, 13% to 15% were seen once. The clonotype originates from a woman in her thirties or forties in good health. The sequenced material came from naive CD4+ T cells from blood.

The CDR3 nucleotides are TGTGCCAGTAGTATTCAGAGGACAGGCCAAGAGACCCAGTACTTC. Its protein is CASSIQRTGQETQYF. The genes are TRBV19 and TRBJ2-5, with TRBD1 identical over 7 bases. Germline V gene sequence: CDR1 LNHDA, CDR2 SQIVND (reference sequence). With V trimmed by 3 bases and J by 1 base, 5 bases remained unmatched. The CDR3 consists of 15 residues.